Described below is a single T cell receptor beta chain sequence and its context. The clone's antigen remains unknown. Per-nucleotide qualities are absent, and no much larger clonotype sits a single base away. These data are taken from a study of CD8 T cells in Susac syndrome (dated by TCRdb to the late 2010s). Turning to the overall study: The study used repertoire sequencing to test whether antigen drove CD8+ T cell activation and differentiation in Susac syndrome. Study-wide conclusions, independent of this receptor: The number of individuals in the TCR sequencing and HLA analysis was recognized as being relatively small.

High-throughput TCR beta sequencing profiled peripheral blood CD8+ and CD4+ T cells from healthy donors, Susac syndrome patients and multiple sclerosis patients. Multiple sclerosis controls were treatment-naive patients with stable or active relapsing-remitting disease fulfilling revised McDonald criteria. Bulk CD8+ and CD4+ T cells were purified by magnetic negative isolation, whereas CD8+ TEMRA cells were enriched by FACS. Blood was collected in EDTA tubes and processed within 24 hours, with PBMCs isolated through density gradient centrifugation. PBMCs intended for TCR sequencing were cryopreserved in liquid nitrogen and thawed later in a water bath at 37 degrees C. A purity of at least 90% was achieved for sorted or isolated CD4+, CD8+ and CD8+ TEMRA cells. RNA was extracted using the RNeasy kit, and roughly 0.5 to 1 microgram was reverse transcribed with random hexamers. TCR beta CDR3 regions were amplified with the immunoSEQ multiplex PCR assay covering 54 Vbeta and 13 Jbeta segments. PCR amplification bias was corrected using a synthetic template baseline for primer optimization and computational correction. As for how the authors treated the data: Reads were assigned to V, D and J genes according to IMGT and analyzed in immunoSEQ Analyzer, with only productive sequences retained. Clonality was computed as one minus Shannon entropy normalized by log2 of the number of productive unique sequences. Public and private clones were assessed among the 100 most prevalent clones of each patient and control. A clone was defined as Susac-specific if it was absent from the healthy and MS cohorts, from about 1,100 published viral clones and from other ImmuneACCESS disease sequences. TCRdb handled the public reads itself, with Q25 trimming in fastp and clone calling in MiXCR, and kept productive beta chains. Under each unique CDR3 protein, matching rows form one entry showing the most common genes and DNA. The V and J calls and clone size come from TCRdb's table, not from the authors' own analysis. The sample table shows roughly 130,000 distinct CDR3 sequences, and approximately 94% are seen once. The ten largest clones add up to approximately 0.12% of the sample.

V ends up 3 bases short and J 3 bases short, with an unmatched junction base count of 3. The CDR3 spans 14 residues, from the cysteine through the phenylalanine. The kept DNA is CDR3 alone, 42 bases in frame from the first base. Input material: CD4+ T cells from PBMCs. The clonotype comes from a human donor with multiple sclerosis. The V and J genes are TRBV12-3 or TRBV12-4 and TRBJ1-1, with 8 bases in between that match TRBD1. The DNA reads as follows: TGTGCCAGCAGTTTGGTGACAGGGGACACTGAAGCTTTCTTT. It translates as CASSLVTGDTEAFF.